Listed below are T cell receptor beta chains from one sample, sequenced in a study of siplizumab effects on memory and regulatory T cells. Assay used: immunoSEQ multiplex PCR; TCRdb lists only in-frame clones, some missing. The sample includes 85,000 to 130,000 clones, 85% to 95% of them seen just once. Input material: Tregs sorted from blood. Every receptor here comes from a human donor in good health. Both conserved end residues are part of each CDR3. The order of the fields is D gene, V gene, clone size, J gene, CDR3 DNA, CDR3 protein. A D gene is named only where the DNA matches it firmly. Size tells how often a clone was seen (once, few, many) or the class of an expanded clone, and some rows leave it out.

-	TRBV18	-	TRBJ1-2	TGTGCCAGCTCACTCCTATCCCCAGGAAGCTATGGCTACACCTTC	CASSLLSPGSYGYTF
-	TRBV5-1	-	TRBJ1-4	TGCGCCAGCAGCGTACCGGGTGAAAAACTGTTTTTT	CASSVPGEKLFF
-	TRBV19	-	TRBJ2-3	TGTGCCAGTAGTAGCCTACAGGCTGGGCGCGTTACAGATACGCAGTATTTT	CASSSLQAGRVTDTQYF
-	TRBV5-1	few	TRBJ1-3	TGCGCCAGCAGCTTGGAGGGACTAGACACCATATATTTT	CASSLEGLDTIYF
-	TRBV20-1	-	TRBJ2-7	TGCAGTGTCTCAGGGTTTAACGAGCAGTACTTC	CSVSGFNEQYF
-	TRBV18	-	TRBJ2-7	TGTGCCAGCTCACCACAACCCGGCTCCTACGAGCAGTACTTC	CASSPQPGSYEQYF
-	TRBV23-1	-	TRBJ2-4	TGCGCCAGCAGTCAAACCCCGGGGTCAAACATTCAGTACTTC	CASSQTPGSNIQYF
-	TRBV19	-	TRBJ1-1	TGTGCCAGTAGTATAGTAGGAGGGTCAACTGAAGCTTTCTTT	CASSIVGGSTEAFF
-	TRBV14	-	TRBJ1-3	TGTGCCAGCAGCCTGGACATCAGGATTGGAAACACCATATATTTT	CASSLDIRIGNTIYF
TRBD1	TRBV30	-	TRBJ1-2	TGTGCCTGGCCGTGGGACAGTCAGCTTGGCTACACCTTC	CAWPWDSQLGYTF
-	TRBV7-9	-	TRBJ2-5	TGTGCCAGCAGCTTAGGACAGGCTATCTTTCAAGAGACCCAGTACTTC	CASSLGQAIFQETQYF
TRBD2	TRBV30	-	TRBJ2-7	TGTGCCTGGAGTGTAGTTTTACTAGCGGGGCGCTGGCACGAGCAGTACTTC	CAWSVVLLAGRWHEQYF
TRBD2	TRBV4-1	-	TRBJ2-7	TGCGCCAGCAGCCTCCCGGGACTAGCGGGGGAAAGCTCCTACGAGCAGTACTTC	CASSLPGLAGESSYEQYF
TRBD1	TRBV5-1	-	TRBJ1-2	TGCGCCAGCAGCCTAGGACAGGGGCTTGGCTACACCTTC	CASSLGQGLGYTF
-	TRBV29-1	-	TRBJ1-2	TGCAGCGTAGACGTGATTTGGCCAGGTGGCTACACCTTC	CSVDVIWPGGYTF
-	TRBV7-3	few	TRBJ2-5	TGTGCCAGCAGCTTATCTGGGTCTGATGGTACAAGGGGGACCCAGTACTTC	CASSLSGSDGTRGTQYF
-	TRBV11-2	-	TRBJ2-7	TGTGCCAGCAGCTTAGTCTCCAGGATCTACGAGCAGTACTTC	CASSLVSRIYEQYF